This T cell receptor beta chain was recovered during a study of early T cells in non-severe SARS-CoV-2 infection. Study background: Unpaired chains resulted from sequencing bulk RNA of unsorted whole blood.

Germline V gene sequence: CDR1 MNHEY, CDR2 SVGEGT. The CDR3 sequence is 16 residues long. The ends were cut back, 5 bases at V and 1 base at J, with 18 bases in the middle. This clonotype has just one count. This clone may be a read error of a much larger clone one base away. Because the CDR3 is missing its conserved closing phenylalanine or tryptophan, this is likely a read error. Unique molecular identifiers were added to individual cDNA molecules. TCRdb re-called the 5' RACE reads with MiXCR, one entry per CDR3 protein. Seen here are some 21,000 distinct CDR3 sequences, around 5% observed once, and the top ten hold approximately 11%.

The clonotype comes from an adult who was a healthcare worker with PCR-confirmed SARS-CoV-2 infection or an uninfected control (not recorded which). Sequenced sample: whole blood. The chain is built from TRBV6-2 or TRBV6-3 and TRBJ2-7; D uncertain. DNA of the CDR3: TGTGCCAGCAGTCTTACAGTACTAAAGCCGTCCTACGAGCAGTACTAC. Translated: CASSLTVLKPSYEQYY.